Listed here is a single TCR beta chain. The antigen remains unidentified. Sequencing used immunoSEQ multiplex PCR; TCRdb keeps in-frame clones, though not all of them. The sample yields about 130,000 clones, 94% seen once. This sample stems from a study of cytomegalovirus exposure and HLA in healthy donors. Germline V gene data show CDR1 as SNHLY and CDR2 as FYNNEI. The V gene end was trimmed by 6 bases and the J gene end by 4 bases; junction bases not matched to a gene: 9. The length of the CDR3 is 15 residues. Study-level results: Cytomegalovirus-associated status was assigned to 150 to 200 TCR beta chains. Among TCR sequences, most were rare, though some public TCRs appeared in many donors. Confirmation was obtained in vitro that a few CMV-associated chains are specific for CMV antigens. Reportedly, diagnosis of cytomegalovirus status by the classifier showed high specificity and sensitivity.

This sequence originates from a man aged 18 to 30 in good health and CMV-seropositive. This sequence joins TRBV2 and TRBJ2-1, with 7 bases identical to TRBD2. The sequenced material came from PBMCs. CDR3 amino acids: CASRGPLAPYNEQFF. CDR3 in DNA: TGTGCCAGCAGGGGGCCACTAGCGCCGTACAATGAGCAGTTCTTC.